The 12 T cell receptor beta chains below were found in one sample sequenced in a study of tissue T cells after allogeneic stem cell transplantation. Here immunoSEQ multiplex PCR was the method, and the copy in TCRdb shows in-frame clones only, minus some. The table shows about 5,000 clones, with over 30% occurring only once. The time point was: mouse harvest day 14 after allogeneic transplant. Mouse grafts combined 10^7 T-cell-depleted bone marrow cells with 10^6 splenic CD5+ T cells. Material for sequencing was gut tissue. All receptors come from a female BALB/c mouse given C57BL/6 T cells with graft-versus-host disease after an allogeneic hematopoietic cell transplant.

Judged by abundance, this clone is medium-sized. Gene names are the mouse ones. The missing CDR3 end, 1 residue past where the read stops, is filled in from the germline J gene. The chain is built from TRBV19 and TRBJ2-7, with TRBD1 matching 8 bases. Per the germline V gene, CDR1 is FNHDT and CDR2 is SITEND (reference sequence). The CDR3 has 14 amino acids. V lost 0 bases, J lost 3 bases, and 2 bases stayed unmatched. The sequenced CDR3 bases are TGTGCCAGCAGTATAGGGACAGGGTACTATGAACAGTAC. Translated: CASSIGTGYYEQY. The CDR3, in full, reads CASSIGTGYYEQYF.

Remarks on this clone: The gene names here belong to mouse. The CDR3 extends 1 residue past the end of the read, so its final part is completed from the germline J gene. The rearrangement uses TRBV26 and TRBJ1-1; weak D call: TRBD1 (5 bases). Germline values: CDR1 KGHPV, CDR2 FQNQEV (reference sequence). The CDR3 is 12 residues long. The V gene lost 3 bases and the J gene lost 7 bases, with 9 bases spanning the gap. The part of the CDR3 DNA that was read is TGTGCCAGCAGTCTCTCAGGGATAGAAGTCTTC. Amino acids: CASSLSGIEVF. The entire CDR3 protein is CASSLSGIEVFF.

On this clone itself: Germline and genes here are mouse. The read is 1 residue too short to cover the CDR3 end, so that end is filled in from the germline J gene. The chain combines TRBV26 with TRBJ2-2, with 8 bases that match TRBD1. Germline CDR1 is KGHPV and CDR2 is FQNQEV (reference sequence). V lost 5 bases, J lost 2 bases, and 4 bases stayed unmatched. The CDR3 covers 15 residues. Incomplete CDR3 DNA: TGTGCCAGCAGTAGGACAGGGTCGAACACCGGGCAGCTCTAC. It specifies CASSRTGSNTGQLY. The full CDR3 sequence reads CASSRTGSNTGQLYF. The whole variable domain, filled in from reference TRBV26 and TRBJ2-2, reads NSKVIQTPRYLVKGQGQKAKMRCIPEKGHPVVFWYQQNKNNEFKFLINFQNQEVLQQIDMTEKRFSAECPSNSPCSLEIQSSEAGDSALYLCASSRTGSNTGQLYFGEGSKLTVL.

This clone was counted between two and nine times. The genes are named according to mouse. The CDR3 goes on 1 residue after the read ends, and that part is filled in from the germline J gene. The chain is built from TRBV23 and TRBJ2-7; TRBD2 is taken as the D call from the table, unchecked against the DNA. The CDR3 covers 12 residues. The germline CDR1 and CDR2 sequences are KGHTA and FQNQQP. CDR3 sequence: CSSSPGLGGQYF. Partial CDR3 DNA: TGCTCCAGCAGCCCGGGACTGGGGGGACAGTAC.

To note about this clone: Gene labels here are mouse ones. The read is 1 residue too short to cover the CDR3 end, so that end is filled in from the germline J gene. This chain links TRBV26 with TRBJ2-4; 8 bases are a match to TRBD1. CDR3 length equals 15 residues. J gave up 0 bases and V 5 bases, and 4 bases lay outside the gene matches. CDR1 is KGHPV and CDR2 is FQNQEV in the germline V gene (reference sequence). The CDR3 sequence is CASSWTGKSQNTLYF. The sequenced part of the CDR3 DNA is TGTGCCAGCAGTTGGACAGGGAAGAGTCAAAACACCTTGTAC.

This clone was seen only once. These gene names are mouse names. From the germline J gene comes the end of the CDR3, since the read stops 1 residue before it. The rearrangement links TRBV3 to TRBJ2-3, with TRBD2 matching 10 bases. Germline trimming cut 4 bases from V and 1 base from J; bases unmatched to any gene: 5. There are 16 residues in the CDR3. Germline V gene sequence: CDR1 SNHLY, CDR2 FYNGKV (reference sequence). CDR3 DNA (partial): TGTGCCAGCAGCTCGACTGGGGGGCGGCGTGCAGAAACGCTGTAT. As protein: CASSSTGGRRAETLY. From start to end, the CDR3 is CASSSTGGRRAETLYF.

A few counts support this clone. Germline and genes here are mouse. The CDR3 is cut off 1 residue early in the read; its end comes from the germline J gene. This chain links TRBV12-1 with TRBJ2-3; 9 bases align to TRBD2. This CDR3 has 15 amino acids. Germline CDR1 is SGHSN and CDR2 is HYEKVE. V lost 2 bases to trimming and J lost 3 bases; unmatched junction nucleotides: 5. The CDR3 spells CASSPWGGRAETLYF. The sequenced CDR3 bases are TGTGCCAGCTCTCCTTGGGGGGGCCGAGCAGAAACGCTGTAT.

Note on this clone: Mouse germline and gene names are used. The CDR3 end falls 1 residue outside the read, so it is completed with the germline J gene. The V call is TRBV26, the J call TRBJ1-1; D is unclear. The CDR3 length is 12 residues. Germline V lookup: CDR1 KGHPV, CDR2 FQNQEV (reference sequence). The V gene lost 6 bases and the J gene lost 0 bases, with 5 bases spanning the gap. The CDR3 loop reads CASSFKNTEVFF. The covered CDR3 bases are TGTGCCAGCAGCTTCAAGAACACAGAAGTCTTC.

Of note for this clone: All gene names here are mouse names. CDR3 amino acids: CASSDRGQDTQYF. The covered CDR3 bases are TGTGCCAGCAGTGACAGGGGGCAAGACACCCAGTAC. The V gene is TRBV26, the J gene TRBJ2-5; 9 nucleotides match TRBD1. The CDR3 end lies 1 residue beyond the end of the read and is filled in from the germline J gene. Trimming cost V 5 bases and J 3 bases; bases outside gene matches: 0. This CDR3 region has 13 residues. Germline V lookup: CDR1 KGHPV, CDR2 FQNQEV (reference sequence).

Details on this clone: All gene names here are mouse names. The observed sequence ends 1 residue before the CDR3 terminus, with the missing tail filled in from the germline J gene. The V and J genes are TRBV13-3 and TRBJ2-4; D gene uncertain. Germline V gene sequence: CDR1 NNHDY, CDR2 SYVADS. This CDR3 region has 14 residues. Trimming stripped 2 bases from V and 0 bases from J, with 7 bases between. The CDR3 reads CASSDPDSQNTLYF. The CDR3 bases that were read are TGTGCCAGCAGTGACCCTGACAGTCAAAACACCTTGTAC.

Relative to its sample, this clone is medium-sized (0.01 to 0.1%). These gene names are mouse names. The CDR3 goes on 1 residue after the read ends, and that part is filled in from the germline J gene. This chain uses TRBV26 with TRBJ1-2; TRBD1 is a possible D gene (5 bases). The V end was cut by 3 bases, the J end by 3 bases, with 5 bases between. CDR1 is KGHPV and CDR2 is FQNQEV in the germline V gene (reference sequence). CDR3 length: 12 amino acids. The CDR3 bases that were read are TGTGCCAGCAGTCTCAGGGACTCCGACTACACC. Translation: CASSLRDSDYT. Given in full, the CDR3 is CASSLRDSDYTF.

As for this clone: These gene names are mouse names. The read ends 1 residue before the CDR3 terminus; that terminus is restored from the germline J gene. The chain links TRBV26 to TRBJ2-1; 13 nucleotides agree with TRBD2. This CDR3 contains 15 residues. J was trimmed by 7 bases and V by 0 bases; bases with no gene match: 0. In germline, CDR1 is KGHPV, CDR2 FQNQEV (reference sequence). The DNA read from the CDR3 is TGTGCCAGCAGTCTGTCGGGACTGGGGGGGGCTGAGCAGTTC. Residues: CASSLSGLGGAEQF. The whole CDR3 is CASSLSGLGGAEQFF. Combining the CDR3 with reference TRBV26 and TRBJ2-1 gives the whole variable domain NSKVIQTPRYLVKGQGQKAKMRCIPEKGHPVVFWYQQNKNNEFKFLINFQNQEVLQQIDMTEKRFSAECPSNSPCSLEIQSSEAGDSALYLCASSLSGLGGAEQFFGPGTRLTVL.